The 14 T cell receptor beta chains listed next were all sequenced from one sample in a study of blood T cell repertoires in COVID-19. Libraries were prepared by immunoSEQ multiplex PCR; TCRdb keeps only in-frame clonotypes and omits some of them. The sample consists of fewer than 300,000 clones, roughly 85% of them appearing once. Material: peripheral blood. The receptors were sampled from a woman aged 18-35 years with acute or convalescent COVID-19.

The V gene is TRBV4-3, the J gene TRBJ2-3, with TRBD2 identical over 8 bases. The CDR3 runs 17 residues. J was trimmed by 4 bases and V by 1 base; bases with no gene match: 10. Germline V CDR1 and CDR2: LGHNA, YSLEER. The chain's CDR3 is CASSQGSAGGIADTQYF. The CDR3 DNA sequence: TGCGCCAGCAGCCAAGGCAGTGCGGGAGGAATCGCAGATACGCAGTATTTT.

The gene calls are TRBV27 and TRBJ2-1, with TRBD2 matching 7 bases. This CDR3 comprises 15 residues. CDR1 and CDR2 from the germline V gene are MNHEY and SMNVEV (reference sequence). With V trimmed by 4 bases and J by 7 bases, 10 bases remained unmatched. CDR3 protein: CASSSILRGGNEQFF. The CDR3 nucleotides read TGTGCCAGCAGTTCCATTTTACGGGGAGGGAATGAGCAGTTCTTC.

The chain links TRBV5-1 to TRBJ2-1; no firm D call. The CDR3 covers 14 residues. CDR1 and CDR2 (germline): SGHRS, YFSETQ. V shed 0 bases and J shed 5 bases, with 9 bases lying between them. CDR3 bases: TGCGCCAGCAGCTTGGATAACTATAACAATGAGCAGTTCTTC. This codes for CASSLDNYNNEQFF.

CDR3 nucleotides: TGTGCCAGTAGTATACCTTCCCTAGCGGGAGGAACAGATACGCAGTATTTT. Amino acid sequence: CASSIPSLAGGTDTQYF. The rearrangement uses TRBV19 and TRBJ2-3; TRBD2 matches at 11 bases. This CDR3 is 17 amino acids long. With 2 bases clipped from V and 3 bases from J, the junction kept 7 bases outside the gene matches. Looked up from germline, CDR1 is LNHDA and CDR2 is SQIVND (reference sequence).

This clone occurred once. The chain has TRBV2 and TRBJ2-1; the match to TRBD2 covers 9 bases. Germline trimming cut 6 bases from V and 1 base from J; bases unmatched to any gene: 7. CDR3 length equals 16 residues. Germline V CDR1 and CDR2: SNHLY, FYNNEI. The CDR3 spells CASRGEAGGSYNEQFF. CDR3 in DNA: TGTGCCAGCAGGGGGGAAGCGGGAGGTTCCTACAATGAGCAGTTCTTC.

J is TRBJ1-6 and V is TRBV15; possible D gene TRBD1, 6 bases. Germline CDR1 reads LNHNV; CDR2 reads YYDKDF (reference sequence). With 3 bases removed from V and 5 bases from J, the gap between germline ends came to 14 bases. This CDR3 spans 16 amino acids. The CDR3 here is CATSRQGTFNNSPLHF. CDR3 DNA sequence: TGTGCCACCAGCAGGCAAGGGACATTCAATAATTCACCCCTCCACTTT.

The sample holds one count of this clone. The chain recombines TRBV30 with TRBJ2-1, with TRBD2 identical over 12 bases. CDR1 and CDR2 (germline): GTSNPN, SVGIG (reference sequence). This CDR3 is 17 amino acids long. Trimming took 3 bases from V and 4 from J; bases not matched to a gene: 10. The CDR3 DNA reads TGTGCCTGGAGCGGGTTTATAGGACTAGCGGGGTACAATGAGCAGTTCTTC. Amino acids: CAWSGFIGLAGYNEQFF.

The rearrangement uses TRBV6-1 and TRBJ1-1, with TRBD1 as a possible D gene (6 bases). The CDR3 consists of 15 residues. Germline V CDR1 and CDR2: MNHNS, SASEGT. V lost 2 bases to trimming and J lost 2 bases, with 12 bases between them. The CDR3 DNA follows: TGTGCCAGCAGTGAATCCCGGACAGCTAACACTGAAGCTTTCTTT. Its translation: CASSESRTANTEAFF.

V and J are TRBV7-2 and TRBJ2-7, with TRBD1 matching over 8 bases. CDR1 is SGHTA, CDR2 FQGNSA, per germline. This CDR3 region has 15 residues. Unmatched junction bases numbered 10, after V lost 3 bases and J lost 6 bases. The CDR3 DNA sequence: TGTGCCAGCAGCTTTACGACAGGGGCGTCTGGCGAGCAGTACTTC. This gives the protein CASSFTTGASGEQYF.

The chain carries TRBV9 and TRBJ2-3; 7 nucleotides align to TRBD1. Germline values: CDR1 SGDLS, CDR2 YYNGEE. V lost 0 bases to trimming and J lost 4 bases; unmatched junction nucleotides: 5. The CDR3 covers 15 residues. CDR3 sequence reads: CASSVATGTADTQYF. Here the CDR3 DNA reads TGTGCCAGCAGCGTAGCTACAGGGACAGCAGATACGCAGTATTTT.

The J gene is TRBJ1-5, the V gene TRBV19; 9 bases align to TRBD1. CDR1 and CDR2 (germline): LNHDA, SQIVND (reference sequence). This CDR3 has 16 amino acids. Trimming at V came to 2 bases and at J to 3 bases, leaving 5 bases not matched to a gene. DNA for the CDR3: TGTGCCAGTAGTATACTGGGACAGGGAAACAATCAGCCCCAGCATTTT. It is translated as CASSILGQGNNQPQHF.

CDR3 DNA: TGTGCCAGCTCGCCGACGCGGGACAGGGGTGGCAATCAGCCCCAGCATTTT. This sequence encodes CASSPTRDRGGNQPQHF. The rearrangement uses TRBV18 and TRBJ1-5; 10 nucleotides agree with TRBD1. V lost 6 bases and J lost 2; bases outside the gene matches: 10. Germline V gene lookup returns CDR1 KGHSH and CDR2 LQKENI. The CDR3 is made up of 17 amino acids.

This clone appeared a few times. The V and J genes are TRBV30 and TRBJ1-4; D is ambiguous. Trimming shortened V by 8 bases and J by 6 bases, and 22 bases separated the two germline ends. Germline CDR1 is GTSNPN and CDR2 is SVGIG (reference sequence). The CDR3 has 15 amino acids. The CDR3 sequence: CAGSRLALGDEKLFF. CDR3 DNA sequence: TGTGCCGGCAGCCGTTTGGCCCTAGGTGATGAAAAACTGTTTTTT.

The chain joins TRBV6-1 to TRBJ1-6; TRBD1 agrees at 8 bases. This CDR3 contains 16 residues. Germline V gene data show CDR1 as MNHNS and CDR2 as SASEGT. With 4 bases clipped from V and 6 bases from J, the junction kept 8 bases outside the gene matches. The CDR3 DNA sequence: TGTGCCAGCAGTGCCACGACAGGGGTGGCTAATTCACCCCTCCACTTT. It is translated as CASSATTGVANSPLHF.